This TCR beta chain was profiled in a study of cytomegalovirus exposure and HLA in healthy donors. General study findings and limits: Rare TCR sequences predominated, though certain public TCRs were found in many donors. Associated with HLA alleles at 0.05 false discovery rate in a later analysis were some 16,000 TCR beta sequences. Later work found that TCR association rates differed between HLA loci; DRB1 had the most and HLA-C the fewest.

Vbeta (60) and Jbeta (13) primers were used in the PCR. Here immunoSEQ multiplex PCR was the method, and the copy in TCRdb shows in-frame clones only, minus some. This sample has about 200,000 clones, with about nine tenths found just once. A note on this clone: Its antigen is unidentified.

Participants comprised healthy donors of bone marrow. The CDR3 loop spans 15 amino acids. The V end lost 2 bases, the J end lost 5 bases, and 13 bases lay between the germline ends. CDR1 and CDR2 from the germline V gene are MDHEN and SYDVKM. The specimen was PBMCs. This receptor was identified in a man aged 30-40 years in good health and CMV-seronegative. The chain couples TRBV28 to TRBJ1-5; D is perhaps TRBD1 (6 bases). This CDR3 reads CASSLPDRMDQPQHF. In nucleotides, the CDR3 is TGTGCCAGCAGTTTACCAGACAGGATGGATCAGCCCCAGCATTTT.